Sequencing of this T cell receptor beta chain was carried out in a study of T cell responses to AZD1222 COVID-19 vaccine. For the study at large: Combined were second doses at about 4 or about 12 weeks.

The table lists this clone with a count of one. Its specificity is unknown. This CDR3 is built from 13 residues. V lost 6 bases and J lost 5; bases outside the gene matches: 4. Per germline, CDR1 MGHRA and CDR2 YSYEKL. Study-level points and caveats: The study identified only a handful of AZD1222 recipients as seropositive at baseline. Regions 160-218 and 743-854 dominated among vaccine-associated CD4 TCRs spanning spike. Targeting of unmutated variant regions was reportedly seen in nearly half of spike-specific TCRs.

Generated by immunoSEQ multiplex PCR, the TCRdb table keeps only in-frame clones and is missing some. The profile shows around 97,000 clones, about nine tenths of them singletons. The sample here was peripheral blood, taken on day 0 of AZD1222 vaccination. This clonotype was obtained from an adult in good health. The V gene is TRBV4-1, the J gene TRBJ2-3, with TRBD2 matching over 8 bases. CDR3 DNA sequence: TGCGCCAGCAGGACGGGAGGGATAGATACGCAGTATTTT. It codes for CASRTGGIDTQYF.